This TCR beta chain was identified during a study of neurological immune-mediated disorders. The ends were cut back, 6 bases at V and 8 bases at J, with 17 bases in the middle. Germline lookup yields CDR1 MNHEY and CDR2 SVGAGI. The CDR3 is made up of 14 amino acids. This clonotype was observed at least ten times. TCRdb itself ran the 5' RACE reads through MiXCR, one entry per CDR3 protein. The table has around 38,000 distinct CDR3 sequences, about 14% seen once. This clonotype was obtained from a woman aged 55-70 years with HTLV-1-associated myelopathy (HAM/TSP). V and J are TRBV6-5 and TRBJ2-1, with a tentative D call TRBD2 (5 bases). Sequenced material: CD4+ T cells from blood. The CDR3 DNA reads TGTGCCAGCAGAAGTCCCCCGGAGGACGATGAGCAGTTCTTC. Protein product: CASRSPPEDDEQFF.